This paragraph covers one T cell receptor beta chain sequence. Its target is unknown. Primers: 60 Vbeta forward and 13 Jbeta reverse. In the source study's methods: A later analysis tallied some 80 million unique TCR beta chains, roughly 11 million of them shared. The data were produced by immunoSEQ multiplex PCR, yet TCRdb's version contains in-frame clones alone and is incomplete. For V, J and clone size, that table is used; D and trimming come from the DNA. The sample shows about 130,000 clones, 82% of them seen only once. This sample is drawn from a study of cytomegalovirus exposure and HLA in healthy donors. Whole-study findings and limits: Cytomegalovirus association was listed for about 160 TCR beta chains. The authors later found TCR association rates varying by HLA locus, with DRB1 most and HLA-C fewest.

Sequencing was carried out using PBMCs. The sequence was obtained from a male donor in good health and CMV-seropositive.

CDR3 loop: CASSKDRSSYNEQFF. As DNA, the CDR3 is TGTGCCAGCAGCAAAGACAGGAGTTCCTACAATGAGCAGTTCTTC. V and J are TRBV7-9 and TRBJ2-1; D may be TRBD1 (6 bases). Looked up from germline, CDR1 is SEHNR and CDR2 is FQNEAQ (reference sequence). This CDR3 comprises 15 residues. V lost 5 bases, J lost 1 base, and 12 bases lay in between.